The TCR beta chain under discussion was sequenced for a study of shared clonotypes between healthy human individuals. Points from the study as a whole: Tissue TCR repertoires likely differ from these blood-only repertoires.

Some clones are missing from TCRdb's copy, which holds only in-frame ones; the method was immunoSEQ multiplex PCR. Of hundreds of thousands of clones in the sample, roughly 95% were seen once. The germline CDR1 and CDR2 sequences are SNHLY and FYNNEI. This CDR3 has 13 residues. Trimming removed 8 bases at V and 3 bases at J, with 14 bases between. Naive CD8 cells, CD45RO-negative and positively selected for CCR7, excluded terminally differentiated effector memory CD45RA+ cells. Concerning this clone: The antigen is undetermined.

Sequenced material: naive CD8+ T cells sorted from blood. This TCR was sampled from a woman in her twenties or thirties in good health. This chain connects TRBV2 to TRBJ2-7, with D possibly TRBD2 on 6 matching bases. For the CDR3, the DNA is TGTGCCAGCGGCCTTGGGGGGAACTACGAGCAGTACTTC. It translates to CASGLGGNYEQYF.